This T cell receptor (beta chain) was found in a study of blood T cell repertoires in COVID-19. Overall study: Sites across the United States, Italy and Spain contributed samples from acute and convalescent COVID-19. PBMCs, B-cell-depleted T cells, or T cells provided the cDNA or gDNA that made up the material.

This CDR3 has 14 amino acids. Trimming removed 5 bases at V and 5 bases at J, with 16 bases between. In germline, CDR1 is LGHDT, CDR2 YNNKEL (reference sequence). In the original processing: Amplification from reference gene primers served as the basis for estimated nucleated cell counts. Measured with immunoSEQ multiplex PCR; TCRdb has only the in-frame clones, and not every one. Clonal size and the V and J genes are those of that table, whereas D and trimming came from the DNA. The table records over 150,000 clones, about 87% of them present only once. The TCR was taken from a woman aged 55-69 years who had recovered from COVID-19. Sequencing was performed on peripheral blood. This chain uses TRBV3-1 (or the pseudogene TRBV3-2) with TRBJ2-7, with D possibly matching TRBD2 (6 bases). This CDR3 reads CASSGTSEAHEQYF. Here the CDR3 DNA reads TGTGCCAGCAGCGGGACTTCCGAGGCCCACGAGCAGTACTTC.